Sequencing of this T cell receptor beta chain was carried out in a study of T and B cells in COVID-19 patients. Multiplex PCR with BIOMED2 TRB-A/B primer pools amplified TRB rearrangements. From the multiplex PCR reads, TCRdb called clonotypes with MiXCR, one entry per CDR3 protein. Among 5,000 or so distinct CDR3 sequences listed, about 20% were seen once. Blood genomic DNA input for TRB amplification was about 240-550 ng. The junction had 5 bases not matched to a gene; V was cut back by 5 bases and J by 6 bases. This CDR3 has 13 residues. Germline V gene lookup returns CDR1 SGHNT and CDR2 YENEEA. Sequencing was performed on blood. The rearrangement joins TRBV11-3 to TRBJ2-3; 7 bases are shared with TRBD1. The receptor was derived from a human donor who had recovered from COVID-19. The CDR3 loop is CASSTPTGDTQYF. The DNA of the CDR3 is TGTGCCAGCAGCACCCCGACAGGGGATACGCAGTATTTT.